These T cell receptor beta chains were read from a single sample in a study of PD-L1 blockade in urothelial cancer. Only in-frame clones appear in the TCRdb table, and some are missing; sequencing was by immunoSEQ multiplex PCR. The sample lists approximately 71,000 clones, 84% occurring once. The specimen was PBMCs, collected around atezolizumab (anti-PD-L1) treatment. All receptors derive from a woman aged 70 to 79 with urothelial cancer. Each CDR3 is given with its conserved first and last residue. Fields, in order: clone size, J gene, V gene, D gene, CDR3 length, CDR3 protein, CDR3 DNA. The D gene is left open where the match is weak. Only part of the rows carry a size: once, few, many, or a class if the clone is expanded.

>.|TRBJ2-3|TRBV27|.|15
CASSTLQDPLDTQYF
TGTGCCAGCTCCACCTTACAGGACCCCCTTGATACGCAGTATTTT
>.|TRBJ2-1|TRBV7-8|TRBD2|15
CASSGTSGEYNEQFF
TGTGCCAGCAGCGGAACTAGCGGGGAGTACAATGAGCAGTTCTTC
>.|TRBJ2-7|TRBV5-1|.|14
CASSLAGTSDEQYF
TGCGCCAGCAGCTTGGCCGGGACTTCGGACGAGCAGTACTTC
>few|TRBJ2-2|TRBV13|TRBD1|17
CASSLALGQGSTGELFF
TGTGCCAGCAGCTTAGCCCTCGGACAGGGTTCCACCGGGGAGCTGTTTTTT
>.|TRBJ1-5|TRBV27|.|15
CASSLFPRGDQPQHF
TGTGCCAGCAGTTTATTTCCCCGGGGGGATCAGCCCCAGCATTTT
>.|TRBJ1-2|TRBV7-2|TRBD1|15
CASSKGQGADYGYTF
TGTGCCAGCAGCAAAGGACAGGGGGCGGACTATGGCTACACCTTC
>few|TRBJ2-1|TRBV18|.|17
CASSPPYRGSSYNEQFF
TGTGCCAGCTCACCTCCATACCGGGGGAGCTCCTACAATGAGCAGTTCTTC
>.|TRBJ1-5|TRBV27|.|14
CASSTGSNNQPQHF
TGTGCCAGCAGTACAGGGTCAAATAATCAGCCCCAGCATTTT
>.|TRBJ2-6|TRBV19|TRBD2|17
CASSIVAGISGANVLTF
TGTGCCAGTAGTATCGTAGCGGGGATCTCTGGGGCCAACGTCCTGACTTTC
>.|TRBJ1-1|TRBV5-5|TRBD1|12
CASSLGTGPAFF
TGTGCCAGCAGCCTTGGGACAGGGCCTGCTTTCTTT
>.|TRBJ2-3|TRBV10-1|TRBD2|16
CASSESGTSDADTQYF
TGCGCCAGCAGTGAGTCTGGAACTAGCGACGCAGATACGCAGTATTTT
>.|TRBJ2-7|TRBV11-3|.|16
CASSLGTGSWSYEQYF
TGTGCCAGCAGCTTAGGAACCGGGAGCTGGTCCTACGAGCAGTACTTC
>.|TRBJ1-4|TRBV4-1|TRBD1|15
CASSPRDRKYEKLFF
TGCGCCAGCAGCCCGAGGGACAGGAAATATGAAAAACTGTTTTTT
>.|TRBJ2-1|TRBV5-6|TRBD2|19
CASSFWASGGPSSYNEQFF
TGTGCCAGCAGCTTTTGGGCTAGCGGGGGGCCTAGCTCCTACAATGAGCAGTTCTTC
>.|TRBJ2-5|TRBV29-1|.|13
CSVTGVIQETQYF
TGCAGCGTTACGGGGGTCATTCAAGAGACCCAGTACTTC
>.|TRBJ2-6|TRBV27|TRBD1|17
CASSLSPTGPGANVLTF
TGTGCCAGCAGTTTATCCCCGACAGGGCCTGGGGCCAACGTCCTGACTTTC
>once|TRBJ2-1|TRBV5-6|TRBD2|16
CASSLAGGRAWNEQFF
TGTGCCAGCAGCTTGGCCGGAGGGAGGGCCTGGAATGAGCAGTTCTTC
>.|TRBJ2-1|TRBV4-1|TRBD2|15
CASSQGLAGYNEQFF
TGCGCCAGCAGCCAAGGACTAGCTGGCTACAATGAGCAGTTCTTC
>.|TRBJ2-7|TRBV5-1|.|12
CASSDSPYEQYF
TGCGCCAGCAGCGATAGCCCCTACGAGCAGTACTTC
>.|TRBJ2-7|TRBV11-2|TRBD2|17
CASSRTGTSAFSYEQYF
TGTGCCAGCAGCCGGACCGGGACTAGCGCCTTCTCCTACGAGCAGTACTTC
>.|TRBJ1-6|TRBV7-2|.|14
CASSYGIPNSPLHF
TGTGCCAGCAGCTACGGGATACCGAATTCACCCCTCCACTTT
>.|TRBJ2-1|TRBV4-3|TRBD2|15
CASSHYSGGANEQFF
TGCGCCAGCAGCCACTATAGCGGGGGGGCCAATGAGCAGTTCTTC
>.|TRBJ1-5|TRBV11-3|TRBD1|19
CASSLVYARGRDSNQPQHF
TGTGCCAGCAGCTTAGTTTACGCTAGGGGGCGGGATAGCAATCAGCCCCAGCATTTT